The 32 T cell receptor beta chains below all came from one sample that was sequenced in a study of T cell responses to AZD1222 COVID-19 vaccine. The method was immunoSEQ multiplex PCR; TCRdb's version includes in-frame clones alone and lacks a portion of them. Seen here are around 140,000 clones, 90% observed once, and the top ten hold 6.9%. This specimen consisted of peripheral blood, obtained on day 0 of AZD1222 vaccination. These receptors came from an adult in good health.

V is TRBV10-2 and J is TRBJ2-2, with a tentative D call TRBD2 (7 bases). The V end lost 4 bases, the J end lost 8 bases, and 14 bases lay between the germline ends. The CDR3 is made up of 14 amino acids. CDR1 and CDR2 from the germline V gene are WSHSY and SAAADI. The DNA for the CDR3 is TGCGCCAGCAGTGCCCACCGGGGGGCTGGGGAGCTGTTTTTT. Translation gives CASSAHRGAGELFF.

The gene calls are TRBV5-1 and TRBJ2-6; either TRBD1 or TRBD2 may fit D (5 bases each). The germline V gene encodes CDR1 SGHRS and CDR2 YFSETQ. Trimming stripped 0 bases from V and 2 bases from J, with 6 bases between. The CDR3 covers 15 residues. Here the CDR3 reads CASSLGGAGANVLTF. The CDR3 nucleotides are TGCGCCAGCAGCTTGGGAGGGGCTGGGGCCAACGTCCTGACTTTC.

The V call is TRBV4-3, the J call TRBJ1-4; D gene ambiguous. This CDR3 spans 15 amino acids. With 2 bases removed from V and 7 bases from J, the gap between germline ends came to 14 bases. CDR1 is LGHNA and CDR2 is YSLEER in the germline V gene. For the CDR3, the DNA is TGCGCCAGCAGCCAATTACACGAATTGTCTGAAAAACTGTTTTTT. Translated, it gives CASSQLHELSEKLFF.

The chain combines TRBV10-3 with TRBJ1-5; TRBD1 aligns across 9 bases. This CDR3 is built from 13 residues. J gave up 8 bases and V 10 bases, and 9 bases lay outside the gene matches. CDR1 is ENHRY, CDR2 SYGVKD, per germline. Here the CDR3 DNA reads TGTGCCACCACGACAGGGGGTCGGGAGCCCCAGCATTTT. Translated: CATTTGGREPQHF.

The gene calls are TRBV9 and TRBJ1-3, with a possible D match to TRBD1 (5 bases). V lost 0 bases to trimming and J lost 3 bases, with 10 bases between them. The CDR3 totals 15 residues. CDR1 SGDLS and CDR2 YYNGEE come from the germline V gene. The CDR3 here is CASSVAGGVGNTIYF. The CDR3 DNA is TGTGCCAGCAGCGTAGCGGGAGGGGTTGGAAACACCATATATTTT.

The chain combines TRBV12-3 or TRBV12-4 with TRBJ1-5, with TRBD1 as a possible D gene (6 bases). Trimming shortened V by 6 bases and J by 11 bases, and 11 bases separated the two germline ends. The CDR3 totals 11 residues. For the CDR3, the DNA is TGTGCCAGCAGACAGGGCATAACCCAGCATTTT. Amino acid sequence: CASRQGITQHF.

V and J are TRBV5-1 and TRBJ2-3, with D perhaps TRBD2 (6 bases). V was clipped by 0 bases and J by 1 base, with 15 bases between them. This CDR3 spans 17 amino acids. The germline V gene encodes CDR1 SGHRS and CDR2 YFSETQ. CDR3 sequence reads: CASSLVRQGGGTDTQYF. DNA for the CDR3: TGCGCCAGCAGCTTGGTAAGGCAGGGAGGAGGCACAGATACGCAGTATTTT.

For the CDR3, the DNA is TGTGCCAGCAGTTCACTCTTACCGGGACAGGGAGGTTACGAGCAGTACTTC. Protein sequence: CASSSLLPGQGGYEQYF. V is TRBV27 and J is TRBJ2-7; TRBD1 aligns across 9 bases. The CDR3 has 17 amino acids. Germline loops: CDR1 MNHEY, CDR2 SMNVEV (reference sequence). V shed 4 bases, J shed 4 bases, and the junction held 14 bases outside the gene matches.

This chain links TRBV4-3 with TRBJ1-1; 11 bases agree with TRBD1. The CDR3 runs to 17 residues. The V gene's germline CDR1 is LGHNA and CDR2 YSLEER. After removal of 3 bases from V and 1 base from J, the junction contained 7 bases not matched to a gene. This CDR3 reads CASSQKRDRGGNTEAFF. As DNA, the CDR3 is TGCGCCAGCAGCCAGAAGAGGGACAGGGGGGGGAACACTGAAGCTTTCTTT.

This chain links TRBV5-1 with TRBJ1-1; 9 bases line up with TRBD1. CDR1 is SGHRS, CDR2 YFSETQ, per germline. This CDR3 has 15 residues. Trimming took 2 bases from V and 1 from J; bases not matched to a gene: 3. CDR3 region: CASSFSGQGNTEAFF. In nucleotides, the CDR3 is TGCGCCAGCAGCTTTTCGGGACAGGGGAACACTGAAGCTTTCTTT.

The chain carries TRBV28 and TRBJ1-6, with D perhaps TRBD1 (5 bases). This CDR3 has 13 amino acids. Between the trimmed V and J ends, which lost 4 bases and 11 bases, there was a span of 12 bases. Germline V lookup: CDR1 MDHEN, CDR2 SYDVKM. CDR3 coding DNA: TGTGCCAGCAGTTCGCAGGGAGAGACACCCCTCCACTTT. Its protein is CASSSQGETPLHF. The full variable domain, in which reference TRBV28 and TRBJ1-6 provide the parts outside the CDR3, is DVKVTQSSRYLVKRTGEKVFLECVQDMDHENMFWYRQDPGLGLRLIYFSYDVKMKEKGDIPEGYSVSREKKERFSLILESASTNQTSMYLCASSSQGETPLHFGNGTRLTVT.

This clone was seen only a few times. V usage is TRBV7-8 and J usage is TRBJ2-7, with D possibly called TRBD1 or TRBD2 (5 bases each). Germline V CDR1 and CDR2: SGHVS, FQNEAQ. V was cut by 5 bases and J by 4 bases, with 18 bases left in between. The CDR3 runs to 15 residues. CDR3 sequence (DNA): TGTGCCAGCAGCACCCCCCCGGGACCGTTATACGAGCAGTACTTC. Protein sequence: CASSTPPGPLYEQYF.

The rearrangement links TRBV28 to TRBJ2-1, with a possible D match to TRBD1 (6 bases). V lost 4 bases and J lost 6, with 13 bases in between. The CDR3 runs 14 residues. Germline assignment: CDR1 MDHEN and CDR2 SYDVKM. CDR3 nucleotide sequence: TGTGCCAGCAGTTCGGACAGCGCAGGCAATGAGCAGTTCTTC. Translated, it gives CASSSDSAGNEQFF.

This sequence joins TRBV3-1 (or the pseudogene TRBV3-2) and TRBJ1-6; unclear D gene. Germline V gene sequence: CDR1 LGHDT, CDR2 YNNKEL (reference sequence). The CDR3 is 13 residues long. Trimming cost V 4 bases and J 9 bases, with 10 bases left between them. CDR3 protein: CASSLEGLSPLHF. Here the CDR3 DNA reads TGTGCCAGCAGCCTAGAAGGACTTTCACCCCTCCACTTT.

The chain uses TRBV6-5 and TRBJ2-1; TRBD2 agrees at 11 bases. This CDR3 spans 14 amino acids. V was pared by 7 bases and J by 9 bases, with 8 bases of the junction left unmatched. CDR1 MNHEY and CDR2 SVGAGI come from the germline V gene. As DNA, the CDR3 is TGTGCCAGCATTCCCCCCGGACTAGCGGGTGAGCAGTTCTTC. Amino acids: CASIPPGLAGEQFF.

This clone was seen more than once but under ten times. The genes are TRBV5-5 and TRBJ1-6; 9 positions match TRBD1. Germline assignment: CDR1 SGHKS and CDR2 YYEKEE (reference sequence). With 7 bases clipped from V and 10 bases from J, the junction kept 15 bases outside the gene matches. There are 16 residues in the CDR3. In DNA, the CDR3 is TGTGCCAGCCTCCGGTCGACAGGGGGATTTAGCTCACCCCTCCACTTT. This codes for CASLRSTGGFSSPLHF.

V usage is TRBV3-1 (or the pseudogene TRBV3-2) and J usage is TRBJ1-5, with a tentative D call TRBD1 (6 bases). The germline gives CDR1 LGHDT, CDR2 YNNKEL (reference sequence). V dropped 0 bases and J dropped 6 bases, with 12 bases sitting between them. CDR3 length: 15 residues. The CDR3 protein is CASSQDRQGTQPQHF. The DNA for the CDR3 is TGTGCCAGCAGCCAAGATCGGCAGGGGACTCAGCCCCAGCATTTT.

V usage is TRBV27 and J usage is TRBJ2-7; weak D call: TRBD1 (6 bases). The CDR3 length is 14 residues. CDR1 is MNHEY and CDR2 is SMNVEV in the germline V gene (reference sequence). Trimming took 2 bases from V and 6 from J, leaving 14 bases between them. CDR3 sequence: CASSLGDRQFEQYF. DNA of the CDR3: TGTGCCAGCAGTTTAGGAGACAGGCAGTTCGAGCAGTACTTC.

This chain's CDR3 is CASSSSLAGGPGTQYF. As DNA, the CDR3 is TGTGCCAGCAGCTCGTCACTAGCGGGGGGGCCGGGTACGCAGTATTTT. V gene TRBV7-6 combines with J gene TRBJ2-3; TRBD2 aligns across 13 bases. The V segment lost 4 bases and the J segment 8 bases; nucleotides outside the gene matches: 9. Germline V CDR1 and CDR2: SGHVS, FNYEAQ. CDR3 length equals 16 residues.

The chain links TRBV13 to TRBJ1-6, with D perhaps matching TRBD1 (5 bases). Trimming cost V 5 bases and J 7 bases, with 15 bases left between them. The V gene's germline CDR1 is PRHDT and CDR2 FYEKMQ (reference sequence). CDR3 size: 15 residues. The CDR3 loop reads CASSLRRGGNSPLHF. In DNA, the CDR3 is TGTGCCAGCAGCCTCCGTCGGGGGGGAAATTCACCCCTCCACTTT.

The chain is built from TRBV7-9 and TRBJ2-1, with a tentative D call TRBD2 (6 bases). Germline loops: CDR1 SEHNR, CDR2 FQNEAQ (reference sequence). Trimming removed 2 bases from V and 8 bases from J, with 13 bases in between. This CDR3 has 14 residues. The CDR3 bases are TGTGCCAGCAGCTTAATACTAGCTATAGATGAGCAGTTCTTC. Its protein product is CASSLILAIDEQFF.

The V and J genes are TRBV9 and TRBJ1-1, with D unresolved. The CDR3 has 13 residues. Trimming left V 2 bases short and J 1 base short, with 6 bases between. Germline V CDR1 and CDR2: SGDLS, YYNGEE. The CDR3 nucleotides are TGTGCCAGCAGCGTGAGGGAGAACACTGAAGCTTTCTTT. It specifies CASSVRENTEAFF.

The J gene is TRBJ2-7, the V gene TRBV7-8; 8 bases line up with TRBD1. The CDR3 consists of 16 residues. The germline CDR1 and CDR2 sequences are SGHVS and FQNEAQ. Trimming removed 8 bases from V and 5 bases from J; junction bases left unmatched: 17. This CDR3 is CASVSFGGRGRNEQYF. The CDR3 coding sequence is TGTGCCAGCGTCTCATTTGGGGGCAGGGGGCGAAACGAGCAGTACTTC.

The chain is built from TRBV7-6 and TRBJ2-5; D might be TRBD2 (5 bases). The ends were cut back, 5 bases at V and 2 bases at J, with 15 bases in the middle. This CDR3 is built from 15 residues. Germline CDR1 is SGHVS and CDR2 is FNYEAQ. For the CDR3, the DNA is TGTGCCAGCAGCCCATTCGGGGAGACTCAAGAGACCCAGTACTTC. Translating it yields CASSPFGETQETQYF.

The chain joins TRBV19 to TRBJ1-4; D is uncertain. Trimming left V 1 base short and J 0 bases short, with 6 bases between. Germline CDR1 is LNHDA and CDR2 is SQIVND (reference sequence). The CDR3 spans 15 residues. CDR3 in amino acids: CASSIGVATNEKLFF. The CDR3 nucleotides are TGTGCCAGTAGTATAGGGGTAGCAACTAATGAAAAACTGTTTTTT. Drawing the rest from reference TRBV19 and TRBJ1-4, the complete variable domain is DGGITQSPKYLFRKEGQNVTLSCEQNLNHDAMYWYRQDPGQGLRLIYYSQIVNDFQKGDIAEGYSVSREKKESFPLTVTSAQKNPTAFYLCASSIGVATNEKLFFGSGTQLSVL.

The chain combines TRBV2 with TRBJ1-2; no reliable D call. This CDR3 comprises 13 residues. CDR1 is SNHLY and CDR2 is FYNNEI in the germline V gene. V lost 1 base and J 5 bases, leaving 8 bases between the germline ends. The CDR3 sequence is CASSEVLQYGYTF. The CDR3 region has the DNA TGTGCCAGCAGTGAAGTCTTACAGTATGGCTACACCTTC.

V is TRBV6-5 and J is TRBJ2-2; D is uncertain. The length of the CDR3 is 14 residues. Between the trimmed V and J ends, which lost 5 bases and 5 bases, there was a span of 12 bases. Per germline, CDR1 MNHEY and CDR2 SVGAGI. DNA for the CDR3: TGTGCCAGCAGTAGAGGACCGAGGACCGGGGAGCTGTTTTTT. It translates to CASSRGPRTGELFF.

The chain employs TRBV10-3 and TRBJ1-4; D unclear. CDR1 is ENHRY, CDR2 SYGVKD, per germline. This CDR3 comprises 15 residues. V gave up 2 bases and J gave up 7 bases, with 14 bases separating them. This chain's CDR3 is CAISEAGLRGEKLFF. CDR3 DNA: TGTGCCATCAGTGAGGCCGGGCTCCGCGGTGAAAAACTGTTTTTT.

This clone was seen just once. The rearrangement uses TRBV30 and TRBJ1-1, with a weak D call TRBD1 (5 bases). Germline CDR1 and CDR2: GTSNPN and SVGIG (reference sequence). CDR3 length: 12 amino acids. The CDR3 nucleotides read TGTGCAGGAGGGGAGGGGCGGACTGAAGCTTTCTTT. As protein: CAGGEGRTEAFF. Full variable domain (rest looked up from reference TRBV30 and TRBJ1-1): SQTIHQWPATLVQPVGSPLSLECTVEGTSNPNLYWYRQAAGRGLQLLFYSVGIGQISSEVPQNLSASRPQDRQFILSSKKLLLSDSGFYLCAGGEGRTEAFFGQGTRLTVV.

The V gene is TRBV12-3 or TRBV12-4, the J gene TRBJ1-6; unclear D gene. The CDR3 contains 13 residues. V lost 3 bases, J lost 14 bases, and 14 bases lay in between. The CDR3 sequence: CASSFGSRVTLHF. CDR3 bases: TGTGCCAGCAGTTTTGGATCCCGAGTAACCCTCCACTTT.

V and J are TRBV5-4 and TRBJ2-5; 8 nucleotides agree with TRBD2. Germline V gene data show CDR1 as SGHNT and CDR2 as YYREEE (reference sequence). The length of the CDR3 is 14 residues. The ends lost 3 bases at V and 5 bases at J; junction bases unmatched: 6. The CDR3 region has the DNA TGTGCCAGCAGCTGGGGACTAGTTGAGGAGACCCAGTACTTC. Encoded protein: CASSWGLVEETQYF.

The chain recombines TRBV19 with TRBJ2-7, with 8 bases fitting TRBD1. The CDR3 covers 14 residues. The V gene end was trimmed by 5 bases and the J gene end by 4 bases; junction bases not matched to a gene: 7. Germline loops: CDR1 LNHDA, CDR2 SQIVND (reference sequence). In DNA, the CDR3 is TGTGCCAGTAGTCCTTCAGGGGGCGAATACGAGCAGTACTTC. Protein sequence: CASSPSGGEYEQYF.